The 26 T cell receptor beta chains reported below all come from one sample, sequenced in a study of T cell responses to AZD1222 COVID-19 vaccine. Profiled with immunoSEQ multiplex PCR; TCRdb holds only in-frame clones, not every one. Of approximately 150,000 clones in the sample, around 92% are singletons; the top ten hold around 1%. Sequencing was performed on peripheral blood, taken 28 days after the second AZD1222 dose. The receptors were gathered from an adult who received the AZD1222 COVID-19 vaccine.

The chain recombines TRBV12-3 or TRBV12-4 with TRBJ1-2; no reliable D call. This CDR3 region has 12 residues. Trimming pared 5 bases from V and 6 bases from J, leaving 10 bases between. As DNA, the CDR3 is TGTGCCAGCAGTGTGGGCCCGGATGGCTACACCTTC. Amino acids: CASSVGPDGYTF.

This clone appeared once. The J gene is TRBJ2-3, the V gene TRBV2; D not resolved. This CDR3 spans 13 amino acids. V gave up 8 bases and J gave up 4 bases, with 13 bases separating them. Germline CDR1 reads SNHLY; CDR2 reads FYNNEI. As DNA, the CDR3 is TGTGCCAGCGCCCAGGTTGGCGCAGATACGCAGTATTTT. The encoded protein is CASAQVGADTQYF.

This rearrangement joins TRBV6-5 to TRBJ1-1; 9 bases map to TRBD1. J gave up 3 bases and V 7 bases, and 9 bases lay outside the gene matches. Germline CDR1 is MNHEY and CDR2 is SVGAGI. This CDR3 has 15 amino acids. DNA of the CDR3: TGTGCCAGCAACGCGAGGACAGGGGCGGACACTGAAGCTTTCTTT. The encoded protein is CASNARTGADTEAFF.

The gene calls are TRBV29-1 and TRBJ1-2; the D is unclear. The CDR3 covers 11 residues. The V gene's germline CDR1 is SQVTM and CDR2 ANQGSEA. Trimming stripped 4 bases from V and 6 bases from J, with 9 bases between. In DNA form, the CDR3 reads TGCAGCGTTGCAGGTCCCCATGGCTACACCTTC. Its translation is CSVAGPHGYTF.

The rearrangement joins TRBV3-1 (or the pseudogene TRBV3-2) to TRBJ1-2; a weak D match, TRBD1 (5 bases). Per the germline V gene, CDR1 is LGHDT and CDR2 is YNNKEL (reference sequence). This CDR3 is built from 14 residues. V lost 4 bases and J lost 8, with 17 bases in between. Here the CDR3 DNA reads TGTGCCAGCAGCCGAAAATCAGGGACGTACGGCTACACCTTC. Translated, it gives CASSRKSGTYGYTF.

In DNA form, the CDR3 reads TGTGCCAGCAGCGGCGACTCGGGACAGGGGGGCCAAGAGACCCAGTACTTC. Translation gives CASSGDSGQGGQETQYF. The V call is TRBV9, the J call TRBJ2-5, with 11 bases lining up with TRBD1. Germline CDR1 SGDLS, CDR2 YYNGEE. The CDR3 runs 17 residues. V lost 3 bases and J lost 1; bases outside the gene matches: 8. Complete variable domain (other parts from reference TRBV9 and TRBJ2-5): DSGVTQTPKHLITATGQRVTLRCSPRSGDLSVYWYQQSLDQGLQFLIQYYNGEERAKGNILERFSAQQFPDLHSELNLSSLELGDSALYFCASSGDSGQGGQETQYFGPGTRLLVL.

The genes are TRBV6-5 and TRBJ2-7; the match to TRBD2 covers 11 bases. V was pared by 10 bases and J by 5 bases, with 10 bases of the junction left unmatched. Germline-derived CDR1 and CDR2 are MNHEY and SVGAGI. The CDR3 runs to 14 residues. The DNA for the CDR3 is TGTGCCACCATAGCGGGGGGGCCAGCAGACGAGCAGTACTTC. The encoded protein is CATIAGGPADEQYF.

Only a few counts were recorded for this clone. The CDR3 region is CASSPRAGDTEAFF. The CDR3 nucleotides read TGCGCCAGCAGCCCCAGGGCGGGGGACACTGAAGCTTTCTTT. This rearrangement joins TRBV5-1 to TRBJ1-1, with D maybe TRBD1 (5 bases). Germline V gives CDR1 SGHRS, CDR2 YFSETQ. Trimming stripped 4 bases from V and 3 bases from J, with 13 bases between. The CDR3 totals 14 residues.

The chain is built from TRBV19 and TRBJ2-4; 10 bases fit TRBD1. Per germline, CDR1 LNHDA and CDR2 SQIVND (reference sequence). Losses at the gene ends were 6 bases for V and 10 bases for J; bases not matched to a gene: 15. The CDR3 is 16 residues long. CDR3 protein: CASSYGQGEGVEIQYF. The CDR3 nucleotides are TGTGCCAGTAGCTATGGACAGGGGGAAGGGGTTGAAATTCAGTACTTC.

CDR3 coding DNA: TGTGCCAGCAGGAGGGACACGAATTCACCCCTCCACTTT. Translating it yields CASRRDTNSPLHF. The chain employs TRBV2 and TRBJ1-6; perhaps TRBD1 as D (6 bases). Trimming left V 6 bases short and J 7 bases short, with 10 bases between. Germline CDR1 reads SNHLY; CDR2 reads FYNNEI. The CDR3 spans 13 residues.

The count of this clone is one. This chain links TRBV20-1 with TRBJ1-2, with D unresolved. The germline V gene encodes CDR1 DFQATT and CDR2 SNEGSKA (reference sequence). Trimming shortened V by 6 bases and J by 4 bases, and 9 bases separated the two germline ends. The CDR3 runs 11 residues. For the CDR3, the DNA is TGCAGTGCCCCGACGGGCTATGGCTACACCTTC. This sequence encodes CSAPTGYGYTF.

The chain uses TRBV19 and TRBJ2-7; 10 bases line up with TRBD2. Germline assignment: CDR1 LNHDA and CDR2 SQIVND (reference sequence). The length of the CDR3 is 15 residues. J lost 2 bases, V lost 5 bases, and 6 bases had no gene match. The CDR3 nucleotides are TGTGCCAGTAGTCCATCTAGCGGGGGAGCCTACGAGCAGTACTTC. Residues: CASSPSSGGAYEQYF.

The chain is built from TRBV3-1 (or the pseudogene TRBV3-2) and TRBJ1-2; TRBD1 might be the D (6 bases). Germline values: CDR1 LGHDT, CDR2 YNNKEL (reference sequence). The CDR3 is 14 amino acids. The V end lost 4 bases, the J end lost 0 bases, and 9 bases lay between the germline ends. DNA of the CDR3: TGTGCCAGCAGCCCGCGGACAGCTAACTATGGCTACACCTTC. As protein: CASSPRTANYGYTF.

This chain links TRBV7-9 with TRBJ1-1; D is perhaps TRBD1 (5 bases). Trimming stripped 4 bases from V and 9 bases from J, with 15 bases between. This CDR3 contains 13 residues. Germline CDR1 and CDR2: SEHNR and FQNEAQ (reference sequence). Written as DNA, the CDR3 is TGTGCCAGCAGCTCGATAGGGACGGTAAAAGCTTTCTTT. Protein sequence: CASSSIGTVKAFF.

J is TRBJ1-1 and V is TRBV10-3, with D hard to call. The CDR3 has 14 amino acids. In germline, CDR1 is ENHRY, CDR2 SYGVKD. The V end was cut by 0 bases, the J end by 1 base, with 6 bases between. CDR3 bases: TGTGCCATCAGTGAGTCGTCGGCGAACACTGAAGCTTTCTTT. Translating gives CAISESSANTEAFF.

The V and J genes are TRBV19 and TRBJ1-2; 7 positions match TRBD1. CDR1 is LNHDA and CDR2 is SQIVND in the germline V gene (reference sequence). J was trimmed by 0 bases and V by 6 bases; bases with no gene match: 7. This CDR3 comprises 15 residues. This CDR3 reads CASRQDRVANYGYTF. DNA for the CDR3: TGTGCCAGTAGGCAAGACAGGGTTGCTAACTATGGCTACACCTTC.

The rearrangement uses TRBV15 and TRBJ2-7, with TRBD2 matching over 8 bases. V lost 0 bases, J lost 6 bases, and 7 bases stayed unmatched. Germline assignment: CDR1 LNHNV and CDR2 YYDKDF (reference sequence). This CDR3 has 15 residues. The CDR3 nucleotides read TGTGCCACCAGCAGAGATCGGGGGGGCGGACGCGAGCAGTACTTC. Amino acid sequence: CATSRDRGGGREQYF.

This chain uses TRBV7-2 with TRBJ1-1; D call uncertain. Germline CDR1 and CDR2: SGHTA and FQGNSA. V lost 4 bases to trimming and J lost 4 bases, with 10 bases between them. This CDR3 spans 13 amino acids. The CDR3 nucleotides read TGTGCCAGCAGCTCACAACAAAGCACTGAAGCTTTCTTT. Translating gives CASSSQQSTEAFF.

The chain couples TRBV9 to TRBJ2-7, with 7 bases identical to TRBD1. J lost 2 bases, V lost 2 bases, and 4 bases had no gene match. Germline values: CDR1 SGDLS, CDR2 YYNGEE. The length of the CDR3 is 14 residues. CDR3 sequence (DNA): TGTGCCAGCAGCGTGGGGGACAGAGCCTACGAGCAGTACTTC. Encoded protein: CASSVGDRAYEQYF. Based on the CDR3 plus reference TRBV9 and TRBJ2-7, the full variable domain is DSGVTQTPKHLITATGQRVTLRCSPRSGDLSVYWYQQSLDQGLQFLIQYYNGEERAKGNILERFSAQQFPDLHSELNLSSLELGDSALYFCASSVGDRAYEQYFGPGTRLTVT.

The CDR3 region is CASSLVPKGEAFF. In nucleotides, the CDR3 is TGTGCCAGCAGCTTGGTCCCCAAGGGTGAAGCTTTCTTT. The rearrangement joins TRBV5-5 to TRBJ1-1; D unclear. Trimming removed 0 bases from V and 7 bases from J, with 10 bases in between. Germline values: CDR1 SGHKS, CDR2 YYEKEE (reference sequence). The CDR3 has 13 residues.

The chain combines TRBV19 with TRBJ1-1, with TRBD1 matching over 9 bases. Germline values: CDR1 LNHDA, CDR2 SQIVND (reference sequence). The CDR3 has 13 amino acids. The ends lost 6 bases at V and 6 bases at J; junction bases unmatched: 5. For the CDR3, the DNA is TGTGCCAGTAGCCTCTACAGGGGGCCTGAAGCTTTCTTT. It yields the protein CASSLYRGPEAFF.

The chain is built from TRBV6-6 and TRBJ2-1; no reliable D call. In germline, CDR1 is MNHNY, CDR2 SVGAGI (reference sequence). The CDR3 covers 11 residues. The V and J ends lost 4 bases and 7 bases respectively, with 5 bases between them. The CDR3 spells CASSLWNEQFF. CDR3 coding DNA: TGTGCCAGCAGTTTGTGGAATGAGCAGTTCTTC.

CDR3 protein: CASSKEESGQGATGELFF. Here the CDR3 DNA reads TGTGCCAGCAGCAAAGAGGAGTCGGGACAGGGGGCGACCGGGGAGCTGTTTTTT. The V gene is TRBV21-1, the J gene TRBJ2-2; TRBD1, the D gene given by the table, was not confirmed from the DNA. TRBV21-1 is reported as a pseudogene. CDR3 length: 18 amino acids.

V usage is TRBV5-1 and J usage is TRBJ1-2; D not resolved. The CDR3 is 13 residues long. V lost 1 base to trimming and J lost 1 base, with 5 bases between them. Germline CDR1 reads SGHRS; CDR2 reads YFSETQ. CDR3 coding DNA: TGCGCCAGCAGCTTGTTCAATAACTATGGCTACACCTTC. Its translation: CASSLFNNYGYTF.

The chain uses TRBV9 and TRBJ1-4, with TRBD1 matching 7 bases. This CDR3 spans 15 amino acids. Germline trimming cut 7 bases from V and 0 bases from J; bases unmatched to any gene: 6. Per the germline V gene, CDR1 is SGDLS and CDR2 is YYNGEE. This CDR3 is CASATGVATNEKLFF. The CDR3 DNA reads TGTGCCAGCGCCACAGGGGTGGCAACTAATGAAAAACTGTTTTTT. The whole variable domain, remainder taken from reference TRBV9 and TRBJ1-4, is DSGVTQTPKHLITATGQRVTLRCSPRSGDLSVYWYQQSLDQGLQFLIQYYNGEERAKGNILERFSAQQFPDLHSELNLSSLELGDSALYFCASATGVATNEKLFFGSGTQLSVL.

This sequence joins TRBV5-6 and TRBJ1-2; 10 bases fit TRBD1. J was trimmed by 4 bases and V by 2 bases; bases with no gene match: 5. Germline V lookup: CDR1 SGHDT, CDR2 YYEEEE. The CDR3 sequence is 15 residues long. CDR3 sequence: CASSFRGQGIYGYTF. CDR3 DNA sequence: TGTGCCAGCAGCTTCCGGGGACAGGGGATCTATGGCTACACCTTC. Full variable domain (outside the CDR3, taken from reference TRBV5-6 and TRBJ1-2): DAGVTQSPTHLIKTRGQQVTLRCSPKSGHDTVSWYQQALGQGPQFIFQYYEEEERQRGNFPDRFSGHQFPNYSSELNVNALLLGDSALYLCASSFRGQGIYGYTFGSGTRLTVV.